This T cell receptor beta chain was found in a study of Graves' ophthalmopathy and Graves' hyperthyroidism. The length of the CDR3 is 12 residues. Germline V CDR1 and CDR2: SNHLY, FYNNEI. This clonotype occurred many times. At one end, the junction sequence differs from germline, possibly due to a read error. The TCR beta CDR3 regions underwent amplification from RNA transcripts. RT-PCR was first run with HTBI primers, then multiplex PCR in a second round. TCRdb redid the calling of the multiplex PCR reads with MiXCR, one entry per CDR3 protein. The sample lists hundreds of thousands of distinct CDR3 sequences, around 21% occurring once.

The J gene is TRBJ2-7, the V gene TRBV2; 9 bases line up with TRBD1. This clonotype originated in a woman aged 18-35 years with stable Graves' hyperthyroidism. The specimen was peripheral blood. The CDR3 reads CASGSGTGKEDF. The CDR3 coding sequence is TGTGCGAGCGGCTCCGGGACAGGGAAAGAAGACTTC.